These 18 T cell receptor beta chains were all obtained from the same sample, sequenced in a study of cytomegalovirus exposure and HLA in healthy donors. PCR primers comprised 60 Vbeta and 13 Jbeta primers. Generated by immunoSEQ multiplex PCR, the TCRdb table keeps only in-frame clones and is missing some. This repertoire shows roughly 140,000 clones, 60% to 80% found once; its top ten account for 1.6%. The sequencing input was PBMCs. These receptors were collected from a woman aged 25 to 39 in good health and CMV-seronegative.

The chain joins TRBV6-5 to TRBJ1-6, with unresolved D. This CDR3 has 15 amino acids. Germline CDR1 and CDR2: MNHEY and SVGAGI. V shed 5 bases and J shed 7 bases, with 15 bases lying between them. In DNA form, the CDR3 reads TGTGCCAGCAGTCAAGGGAGATTTCGAAATTCACCCCTCCACTTT. Encoded protein: CASSQGRFRNSPLHF.

A single count supports this clone. This chain links TRBV5-6 with TRBJ1-6; 9 nucleotides agree with TRBD1. The V and J ends lost 5 bases and 7 bases, in that order; junction bases with no gene match: 13. The CDR3 totals 17 residues. The germline CDR1 and CDR2 sequences are SGHDT and YYEEEE. For the CDR3, the DNA is TGTGCCAGCAGTTTTCTCCCCGCGGGACAGGGAAATTCACCCCTCCACTTT. Its translation: CASSFLPAGQGNSPLHF.

This clone has just a few counts. The chain recombines TRBV19 with TRBJ2-1; 8 nucleotides agree with TRBD2. Germline CDR1 and CDR2: LNHDA and SQIVND (reference sequence). The length of the CDR3 is 15 residues. V shed 5 bases, J shed 9 bases, and the junction held 12 bases outside the gene matches. In nucleotides, the CDR3 is TGTGCCAGTAGTCCTCTTTTGGGACTAGAGGGTGAGCAGTTCTTC. Encoded protein: CASSPLLGLEGEQFF.

The chain combines TRBV7-2 with TRBJ1-4; tentatively, D is TRBD1 (6 bases). The CDR3 sequence is 14 residues long. Trimming left V 5 bases short and J 8 bases short, with 15 bases between. The germline gives CDR1 SGHTA, CDR2 FQGNSA. The CDR3 spells CASSLTGTREKLFF. The DNA for the CDR3 is TGTGCCAGCAGCCTAACCGGGACAAGAGAAAAACTGTTTTTT.

The chain employs TRBV5-1 and TRBJ1-6; 7 nucleotides agree with TRBD1. V trimming: 4 bases; J trimming: 5 bases; junction bases outside the gene matches: 6. CDR3 length equals 15 residues. The V gene's germline CDR1 is SGHRS and CDR2 YFSETQ. The CDR3 nucleotides are TGCGCCAGCAGCCTACTCGGGACAGATAATTCACCCCTCCACTTT. It encodes CASSLLGTDNSPLHF.

For this clone: Distinct nucleotide sequences in the sample also encode this CDR3. CDR3 nucleotides: TGTGCCAGCAGCTTGGGGCTTTCGGGGGCCAACGTCCTGACTTTC. Translated: CASSLGLSGANVLTF. The chain carries TRBV5-6 and TRBJ2-6, with D uncertain. V was trimmed by 0 bases and J by 4 bases, leaving 8 bases between them. The germline CDR1 and CDR2 sequences are SGHDT and YYEEEE. There are 15 residues in the CDR3.

V is TRBV27 and J is TRBJ2-5, with D perhaps TRBD1 (6 bases). The length of the CDR3 is 21 residues. CDR1 MNHEY and CDR2 SMNVEV come from the germline V gene (reference sequence). Deletions cut 6 bases from V and 4 bases from J, with 36 bases between. In DNA, the CDR3 is TGTGCCAGCAGCAAGTCCATCCTGGGGGCTAAGAGACGGGGAGACGGAGAGACCCAGTACTTC. Residues: CASSKSILGAKRRGDGETQYF.

The rearrangement links TRBV11-3 to TRBJ1-2, with a possible D match to TRBD1 (6 bases). This CDR3 spans 14 amino acids. The germline V and J ends were trimmed by 8 bases and 1 base, with 14 bases remaining between them. Germline CDR1 is SGHNT and CDR2 is YENEEA. The CDR3: CASGPDSFNYGYTF. Written as DNA, the CDR3 is TGTGCCAGCGGACCGGACAGTTTTAACTATGGCTACACCTTC. Combining the CDR3 with reference TRBV11-3 and TRBJ1-2 gives the whole variable domain EAGVVQSPRYKIIEKKQPVAFWCNPISGHNTLYWYLQNLGQGPELLIRYENEEAVDDSQLPKDRFSAERLKGVDSTLKIQPAELGDSAVYLCASGPDSFNYGYTFGSGTRLTVV.

The chain couples TRBV28 to TRBJ2-7; TRBD1 is a possible D gene (8 bases). The V and J ends lost 3 bases and 4 bases respectively, with 13 bases between them. The CDR3 is made up of 14 amino acids. Germline V CDR1 and CDR2: MDHEN, SYDVKM. CDR3: CASSFVQGGYEQYF. The CDR3 region has the DNA TGTGCCAGCAGTTTCGTACAGGGGGGGTACGAGCAGTACTTC.

With regard to this clone: One junction end does not reproduce the germline sequence, and a read error may be involved. This rearrangement joins TRBV18 to TRBJ2-7, with TRBD2 identical over 8 bases. This CDR3 has 14 amino acids. The germline CDR1 and CDR2 sequences are KGHSH and LQKENI. This chain's CDR3 is CASSPSGANYEQYF. The DNA of the CDR3 is TGTGCCAGCTCACCTAGCGGGGCTAACTACGAGCAGTACTTT.

The chain has TRBV7-6 and TRBJ2-2, with TRBD2 identical over 7 bases. Germline V gene lookup returns CDR1 SGHVS and CDR2 FNYEAQ. The CDR3 loop spans 15 amino acids. After removal of 5 bases from V and 6 bases from J, the junction contained 9 bases not matched to a gene. CDR3 sequence reads: CASSPFGGTAGELFF. CDR3 in DNA: TGTGCCAGCAGCCCCTTCGGGGGGACCGCCGGGGAGCTGTTTTTT.

This clone was detected a few times. The chain employs TRBV4-2 and TRBJ2-2, with 10 bases that match TRBD1. The germline gives CDR1 LGHNA, CDR2 YNFKEQ. This CDR3 comprises 17 residues. The V gene end was trimmed by 2 bases and the J gene end by 3 bases; junction bases not matched to a gene: 6. CDR3 coding DNA: TGTGCCAGCAGCCAACTTACCGGGACAGGGGACACCGGGGAGCTGTTTTTT. This encodes CASSQLTGTGDTGELFF.

This clone was counted only a few times. The chain recombines TRBV29-1 with TRBJ1-1; 7 bases map to TRBD1. Germline assignment: CDR1 SQVTM and CDR2 ANQGSEA. Trimming took 6 bases from V and 1 from J; bases not matched to a gene: 5. The CDR3 length is 13 residues. CDR3 protein: CSVWDSWNTEAFF. For the CDR3, the DNA is TGCAGCGTCTGGGACAGTTGGAACACTGAAGCTTTCTTT. Full variable domain (outside the CDR3, taken from reference TRBV29-1 and TRBJ1-1): SAVISQKPSRDICQRGTSLTIQCQVDSQVTMMFWYRQQPGQSLTLIATANQGSEATYESGFVIDKFPISRPNLTFSTLTVSNMSPEDSSIYLCSVWDSWNTEAFFGQGTRLTVV.

The chain has TRBV4-1 and TRBJ2-3; D is uncertain. Germline CDR1 is MGHRA and CDR2 is YSYEKL. The CDR3 is 13 amino acids. V shed 3 bases and J shed 1 base, with 5 bases lying between them. DNA of the CDR3: TGCGCCAGCAGCCAGCCGGGCACAGATACGCAGTATTTT. This codes for CASSQPGTDTQYF.

This chain connects TRBV28 to TRBJ1-1; possible D gene TRBD1, 6 bases. Germline V CDR1 and CDR2: MDHEN, SYDVKM. There are 12 residues in the CDR3. V was cut by 7 bases and J by 10 bases, with 16 bases left in between. This CDR3 is CASINSGGSAFF. In DNA form, the CDR3 reads TGTGCCAGCATCAACTCGGGGGGCTCAGCTTTCTTT.

Here the CDR3 reads CASSDPKAGAYEQYF. The DNA of the CDR3 is TGCGCCAGCAGTGATCCGAAGGCAGGGGCCTACGAGCAGTACTTC. This chain connects TRBV10-2 to TRBJ2-7, with a possible D match to TRBD1 (6 bases). This CDR3 is 15 amino acids long. The germline V gene encodes CDR1 WSHSY and CDR2 SAAADI. The germline V and J ends were trimmed by 3 bases and 2 bases, with 14 bases remaining between them.

As to this clone: One junction end disagrees with the germline gene, perhaps due to a read error. DNA of the CDR3: TGTTCCAGCAGCTTAGATCGGTCACCCCTCCACTTT. It encodes CSSSLDRSPLHF. This chain connects TRBV7-9 to TRBJ1-6; D gene unclear. In germline, CDR1 is SEHNR, CDR2 FQNEAQ (reference sequence). The CDR3 totals 12 residues.

This clone has only a few counts. This chain connects TRBV7-9 to TRBJ2-1, with TRBD2 identical over 11 bases. This CDR3 contains 16 residues. The germline gives CDR1 SEHNR, CDR2 FQNEAQ (reference sequence). V lost 2 bases, J lost 2 bases, and 2 bases stayed unmatched. CDR3 protein: CASSLSLAGAYNEQFF. The CDR3 coding sequence is TGTGCCAGCAGCTTATCACTAGCGGGAGCCTACAATGAGCAGTTCTTC.